These 30 T cell receptor beta chains originate from one sample sequenced in a study of blood T cell repertoires in COVID-19. Method: immunoSEQ multiplex PCR; TCRdb's copy keeps in-frame clones and lacks some. The data show some 270,000 clones, roughly 86% seen once. The sample was peripheral blood. Receptor source: a man aged 35-49 years with active or convalescent COVID-19.

The V and J genes are TRBV24-1 and TRBJ2-1; 9 nucleotides match TRBD2. The CDR3 loop spans 15 amino acids. From germline, CDR1 is KGHDR and CDR2 SFDVKD. Losses at the gene ends were 3 bases for V and 4 bases for J; bases not matched to a gene: 3. The CDR3 here is CATSDLAGQYNEQFF. CDR3 DNA sequence: TGTGCCACCAGTGATCTAGCGGGGCAATACAATGAGCAGTTCTTC.

The chain joins TRBV4-1 to TRBJ2-2; D call uncertain. There are 17 residues in the CDR3. Germline lookup yields CDR1 MGHRA and CDR2 YSYEKL. V shed 0 bases and J shed 3 bases, with 14 bases lying between them. CDR3 DNA: TGCGCCAGCAGCCAAGAAACACCCAAACCCCACACCGGGGAGCTGTTTTTT. It translates to CASSQETPKPHTGELFF.

The chain has TRBV15 and TRBJ1-2; possible D gene TRBD1, 6 bases. The germline V and J ends were trimmed by 0 bases and 4 bases, with 15 bases remaining between them. Germline V gene sequence: CDR1 LNHNV, CDR2 YYDKDF (reference sequence). The CDR3 is 16 amino acids. The CDR3 DNA is TGTGCCACCAGCAGAGAGGGGGGGGCGCGAGGCTATGGCTACACCTTC. Protein: CATSREGGARGYGYTF.

This chain uses TRBV6-5 with TRBJ1-2; no clear D gene. In germline, CDR1 is MNHEY, CDR2 SVGAGI. The CDR3 runs to 13 residues. V lost 3 bases, J lost 4 bases, and 9 bases lay in between. Here the CDR3 DNA reads TGTGCCAGCAGTTATTCCCCCTTCTATGGCTACACCTTC. Translated: CASSYSPFYGYTF.

The chain carries TRBV4-2 and TRBJ2-3; D might be TRBD1 (6 bases). The ends were cut back, 3 bases at V and 4 bases at J, with 23 bases in the middle. The CDR3 sequence is 18 residues long. Per germline, CDR1 LGHNA and CDR2 YNFKEQ. CDR3 region: CASSHALGAVPYPDTQYF. The CDR3 nucleotides are TGTGCCAGCAGCCACGCCTTGGGGGCAGTCCCCTATCCAGATACGCAGTATTTT.

This clone appeared once. The rearrangement joins TRBV30 to TRBJ1-2; a possible D gene is TRBD1 (6 bases). Germline loops: CDR1 GTSNPN, CDR2 SVGIG (reference sequence). Trimming took 8 bases from V and 4 from J, leaving 17 bases between them. This CDR3 comprises 13 residues. The CDR3 sequence is CARRQANFYGYTF. The CDR3 DNA reads TGTGCCAGAAGACAGGCGAACTTCTATGGCTACACCTTC. The full variable domain, completed using reference TRBV30 and TRBJ1-2, is SQTIHQWPATLVQPVGSPLSLECTVEGTSNPNLYWYRQAAGRGLQLLFYSVGIGQISSEVPQNLSASRPQDRQFILSSKKLLLSDSGFYLCARRQANFYGYTFGSGTRLTVV.

The V call is TRBV3-1 (or the pseudogene TRBV3-2), the J call TRBJ2-7; TRBD1 matches 8 bases. Germline lookup yields CDR1 LGHDT and CDR2 YNNKEL (reference sequence). J lost 3 bases, V lost 0 bases, and 7 bases had no gene match. There are 16 residues in the CDR3. The CDR3: CASSQDGQGIFYEQYF. For the CDR3, the DNA is TGTGCCAGCAGCCAAGATGGACAGGGAATCTTCTACGAGCAGTACTTC.

V is TRBV24-1 and J is TRBJ2-1; D is possibly TRBD2 (6 bases). V was trimmed by 3 bases and J by 0 bases, leaving 14 bases between them. There are 17 residues in the CDR3. Germline-derived CDR1 and CDR2 are KGHDR and SFDVKD. The CDR3 nucleotides are TGTGCCACCAGTGATGCTCCGGGTAGCGGCTCCTACAATGAGCAGTTCTTC. It yields the protein CATSDAPGSGSYNEQFF.

This clone was recorded only once. The genes are TRBV7-6 and TRBJ1-5, with 7 bases aligning to TRBD1. The V and J ends lost 5 bases and 2 bases, in that order; junction bases with no gene match: 3. Germline V CDR1 and CDR2: SGHVS, FNYEAQ. There are 14 residues in the CDR3. This CDR3 is CASSHGQGNQPQHF. The CDR3 coding sequence is TGTGCCAGCAGCCACGGACAGGGCAATCAGCCCCAGCATTTT. Together with reference TRBV7-6 and TRBJ1-5, the CDR3 gives the full variable domain: GAGVSQSPRYKVTKRGQDVALRCDPISGHVSLYWYRQALGQGPEFLTYFNYEAQQDKSGLPNDRFSAERPEGSISTLTIQRTEQRDSAMYRCASSHGQGNQPQHFGDGTRLSIL.

A word on this clone: The sample carries other DNA sequences with the same CDR3. This chain uses TRBV5-1 with TRBJ2-3, with 11 bases aligning to TRBD2. Germline V CDR1 and CDR2: SGHRS, YFSETQ. This CDR3 comprises 14 residues. V gave up 6 bases and J gave up 5 bases; unmatched junction bases: 5. For the CDR3, the DNA is TGCGCCAGCACACCCGGGACTAGCGGAGATACGCAGTATTTT. This encodes CASTPGTSGDTQYF.

V is TRBV5-4 and J is TRBJ1-1; TRBD1 matches 7 bases. The CDR3 runs 14 residues. Germline V lookup: CDR1 SGHNT, CDR2 YYREEE (reference sequence). Unmatched junction bases numbered 9, after V lost 3 bases and J lost 7 bases. CDR3 DNA sequence: TGTGCCAGCAGCTCGGGACAGCGCCCGATTGAAGCTTTCTTT. This encodes CASSSGQRPIEAFF. The full variable domain, rest sourced from reference TRBV5-4 and TRBJ1-1, is ETGVTQSPTHLIKTRGQQVTLRCSSQSGHNTVSWYQQALGQGPQFIFQYYREEENGRGNFPPRFSGLQFPNYSSELNVNALELDDSALYLCASSSGQRPIEAFFGQGTRLTVV.

V and J are TRBV18 and TRBJ1-1; D is uncertain. The V end was cut by 2 bases, the J end by 1 base, with 5 bases between. The CDR3 covers 13 residues. The germline V gene encodes CDR1 KGHSH and CDR2 LQKENI. CDR3 DNA: TGTGCCAGCTCACCAGCGGAGAACACTGAAGCTTTCTTT. It yields the protein CASSPAENTEAFF.

The chain uses TRBV7-9 and TRBJ2-7, with 7 bases aligning to TRBD2. This CDR3 is built from 13 residues. V lost 7 bases and J lost 2; bases outside the gene matches: 5. Per the germline V gene, CDR1 is SEHNR and CDR2 is FQNEAQ (reference sequence). Here the CDR3 reads CASTAAGAYEQYF. As DNA, the CDR3 is TGTGCCAGCACCGCCGCGGGGGCCTACGAGCAGTACTTC. The entire variable domain, with the rest obtained from reference TRBV7-9 and TRBJ2-7, is as follows: DTGVSQNPRHKITKRGQNVTFRCDPISEHNRLYWYRQTLGQGPEFLTYFQNEAQLEKSRLLSDRFSAERPKGSFSTLEIQRTEQGDSAMYLCASTAAGAYEQYFGPGTRLTVT.

In this sample, this clone turned up once. The chain recombines TRBV5-1 with TRBJ2-7; possible D gene TRBD1, 6 bases. The germline V gene encodes CDR1 SGHRS and CDR2 YFSETQ. This CDR3 spans 14 amino acids. V lost 0 bases, J lost 1 base, and 8 bases lay in between. CDR3 loop: CASSLVDSSYEQYF. DNA of the CDR3: TGCGCCAGCAGCTTGGTGGACAGTTCCTACGAGCAGTACTTC.

The genes are TRBV7-9 and TRBJ1-4; 8 nucleotides agree with TRBD1. Unmatched junction bases numbered 6, after V lost 2 bases and J lost 4 bases. The germline gives CDR1 SEHNR, CDR2 FQNEAQ (reference sequence). This CDR3 has 16 residues. CDR3 protein: CASSLLGQVNNEKLFF. In DNA form, the CDR3 reads TGTGCCAGCAGCTTATTGGGACAGGTTAATAATGAAAAACTGTTTTTT.

The chain has TRBV30 and TRBJ1-1; D is uncertain. V was cut by 1 base and J by 0 bases, with 6 bases left in between. Looked up from germline, CDR1 is GTSNPN and CDR2 is SVGIG (reference sequence). The CDR3 runs to 13 residues. CDR3 bases: TGTGCCTGGAGTGGTCAGATGAACACTGAAGCTTTCTTT. Translating gives CAWSGQMNTEAFF.

The gene calls are TRBV19 and TRBJ1-4; possibly TRBD1 for D (5 bases). Trimming cost V 0 bases and J 8 bases, with 7 bases left between them. Germline loops: CDR1 LNHDA, CDR2 SQIVND (reference sequence). The CDR3 runs 13 residues. CDR3 amino acids: CASSIEGVEKLFF. The CDR3, as DNA: TGTGCCAGTAGTATAGAAGGGGTCGAAAAACTGTTTTTT. The full variable domain, completed using reference TRBV19 and TRBJ1-4, is DGGITQSPKYLFRKEGQNVTLSCEQNLNHDAMYWYRQDPGQGLRLIYYSQIVNDFQKGDIAEGYSVSREKKESFPLTVTSAQKNPTAFYLCASSIEGVEKLFFGSGTQLSVL.

The chain combines TRBV12-3 or TRBV12-4 with TRBJ1-3; D is undetermined. The CDR3 consists of 13 residues. Trimming cost V 6 bases and J 0 bases, with 6 bases left between them. This CDR3 reads CASSTDSGNTIYF. Written as DNA, the CDR3 is TGTGCCAGCAGCACAGACTCTGGAAACACCATATATTTT.

The chain combines TRBV4-2 with TRBJ1-1; maybe TRBD1 (5 bases). Germline V CDR1 and CDR2: LGHNA, YNFKEQ. Trimming cost V 0 bases and J 8 bases, with 10 bases left between them. The CDR3 extends over 13 amino acids. The CDR3 DNA follows: TGTGCCAGCAGCCAAGAAGGAGGGACCGAAGCTTTCTTT. Translation: CASSQEGGTEAFF.

V usage is TRBV6-5 and J usage is TRBJ1-1; 11 positions agree with TRBD1. CDR3 length: 15 residues. Germline trimming cut 10 bases from V and 4 bases from J; bases unmatched to any gene: 11. In germline, CDR1 is MNHEY, CDR2 SVGAGI. In DNA form, the CDR3 reads TGTGCCACGAACCTCTGGGGGACAGGGGGCACTGAAGCTTTCTTT. This sequence encodes CATNLWGTGGTEAFF.

The chain carries TRBV5-6 and TRBJ1-1; the D gene is possibly TRBD1 (6 bases). V was shortened by 2 bases and J by 2 bases, with 10 bases between the two germline ends. The CDR3 consists of 14 residues. The germline gives CDR1 SGHDT, CDR2 YYEEEE. CDR3: CASSFGQTNTEAFF. The CDR3 nucleotides read TGTGCCAGCAGCTTCGGACAGACAAACACTGAAGCTTTCTTT.

V gene TRBV11-1 combines with J gene TRBJ1-2, with 7 bases identical to TRBD1. This CDR3 contains 14 residues. In germline, CDR1 is SGHAT, CDR2 FQDESV (reference sequence). V lost 5 bases, J lost 1 base, and 4 bases stayed unmatched. CDR3 in DNA: TGTGCCAGCAGCACCGGACAGGTTAACTATGGCTACACCTTC. Residues: CASSTGQVNYGYTF.

The CDR3 nucleotides are TGTGCCAGTAGTAATACTCCAAACACTGAAGCTTTCTTT. This translates into CASSNTPNTEAFF. The rearrangement joins TRBV19 to TRBJ1-1; no definite D call. The CDR3 spans 13 residues. Deletions cut 4 bases from V and 2 bases from J, with 8 bases between. Germline V gives CDR1 LNHDA, CDR2 SQIVND (reference sequence). The variable domain in full, completed from reference TRBV19 and TRBJ1-1, reads DGGITQSPKYLFRKEGQNVTLSCEQNLNHDAMYWYRQDPGQGLRLIYYSQIVNDFQKGDIAEGYSVSREKKESFPLTVTSAQKNPTAFYLCASSNTPNTEAFFGQGTRLTVV.

The genes are TRBV7-9 and TRBJ1-1, with D uncertain. V was cut by 5 bases and J by 0 bases, with 10 bases left in between. CDR1 is SEHNR and CDR2 is FQNEAQ in the germline V gene (reference sequence). This CDR3 has 14 residues. CDR3 in amino acids: CASSLERVNTEAFF. The CDR3 DNA is TGTGCCAGCAGCCTCGAGAGGGTGAACACTGAAGCTTTCTTT.

The chain employs TRBV6-2 or TRBV6-3 and TRBJ1-2, with 10 bases identical to TRBD1. The junction had 4 bases not matched to a gene; V was cut back by 2 bases and J by 7 bases. The germline CDR1 and CDR2 sequences are MNHEY and SVGEGT. This CDR3 has 14 residues. This chain's CDR3 is CASSYPTGGGGYTF. CDR3 bases: TGTGCCAGCAGTTACCCGACAGGGGGCGGTGGCTACACCTTC.

Notes on this clone: Other DNA sequences from this sample encode an identical CDR3 as well. This chain links TRBV28 with TRBJ1-5; perhaps TRBD1 as D (6 bases). Germline lookup yields CDR1 MDHEN and CDR2 SYDVKM. V lost 8 bases and J 4 bases, leaving 9 bases between the germline ends. This CDR3 is built from 12 residues. For the CDR3, the DNA is TGTGCCAGCTCAACAGGGAATCAGCCCCAGCATTTT. Its protein product is CASSTGNQPQHF.

The chain combines TRBV6-5 with TRBJ1-2, with 8 bases identical to TRBD1. The trim removed 6 bases at V and 3 bases at J, leaving 9 bases unmatched. CDR1 is MNHEY and CDR2 is SVGAGI in the germline V gene. This CDR3 region has 15 residues. The CDR3: CASSSRPTGDYGYTF. For the CDR3, the DNA is TGTGCCAGCAGCTCCCGGCCGACAGGGGACTATGGCTACACCTTC.

This rearrangement joins TRBV6-1 to TRBJ1-1, with TRBD1 as a possible D gene (6 bases). Trimming took off 3 bases at V and 4 bases at J, with 15 bases between the two ends. This CDR3 contains 15 residues. CDR1 and CDR2 (germline): MNHNS, SASEGT. The CDR3: CASSDPGGASTEAFF. CDR3 nucleotides: TGTGCCAGCAGTGACCCGGGGGGGGCGAGCACTGAAGCTTTCTTT.

This clone was detected once. The chain joins TRBV5-1 to TRBJ1-2; 10 nucleotides agree with TRBD1. V dropped 0 bases and J dropped 5; count of bases not matched to a gene: 1. This CDR3 comprises 14 residues. Per germline, CDR1 SGHRS and CDR2 YFSETQ. CDR3 DNA sequence: TGCGCCAGCAGCTTGGAGGGACAGGGGTATGGCTACACCTTC. Its translation: CASSLEGQGYGYTF.

This clone was detected only once. CDR3 residues: CASSRQAQTGTQYF. CDR3 sequence (DNA): TGTGCCAGTTCGCGACAGGCACAAACCGGGACCCAGTACTTC. The chain employs TRBV6-5 and TRBJ2-5, with TRBD1 as a possible D gene (6 bases). The CDR3 runs 14 residues. The V end lost 9 bases, the J end lost 7 bases, and 21 bases lay between the germline ends. CDR1 MNHEY and CDR2 SVGAGI come from the germline V gene.